This T cell receptor (beta chain) was captured by sequencing in a study of blood T cells in healthy people across ages (dated by TCRdb to about 2015). For context, the study as a whole: Template switching captured roughly one uniquely barcoded TCR beta cDNA molecule per two T cells in model experiments. To track age-related changes in TCR beta repertoire diversity, the study relied on deep sequencing normalized with unique cDNA molecular identifiers. Four age groups were formed from the donors: young (average around 15 years), middle-aged (around 40), aged (more than 55) and long-lived (more than 75). To avoid experimental bias, donors of different ages were spread randomly across the sequencing lanes. Using the same blood draw, the study looked at two additional independent replicas of 1 million unique cDNA reads for two donors, one aged 18 to 30 and the other aged 80 or older.

Concerning this clonotype: No antigen is known for it. No much larger clone is present one base from it, and per-base qualities are unavailable.

Donors were about 36 systemically healthy Caucasian individuals from Russia aged roughly 6 to 95 years. Each donor gave about 9.2 milliliters of peripheral blood, drawn into EDTA-treated Vacutainer tubes. Ficoll-Paque density-gradient centrifugation was used to isolate PBMCs, with at least 7 million obtained per sample. Trizol reagent was used to extract total RNA from the PBMCs, yielding at least 6 micrograms per sample. The percentages of naive CD45RAhigh/CD27high T cells were determined by flow cytometry on a PBMC aliquot from every donor. Findings and caveats that apply to the study as a whole: Because the CMV infection status of the donors was unknown, age-related changes in expanded clonotypes may potentially have been confounded. Observed TCR beta diversity correlated strongly with the percentage of naive T cells measured by flow cytometry. Estimates of total diversity based on one million sequenced T cells were considered lower bounds and underestimates. Conclusive comparison of naive and antigen-experienced compartments was prevented by the profiling of bulk unsorted PBMCs. As age increased, observed TCR beta diversity per million T cells dropped in a roughly linear way, and a significant reduction was already evident by age around 41. Compared with the aged group, more naive CD4+ T cells, fewer expanded clones and increased TCR diversity were shown by the long-lived group, suggesting age selection.

Taken from the germline V gene, the CDR1 and CDR2 loops are MNHEY and SVGAGI. Measured from the cysteine to the phenylalanine, the CDR3 is 16 residues long. The read is trimmed to its CDR3 DNA, 48 bases read in frame from base 1. Library preparation employed 5' RACE. TCRdb shows the sequencer as Illumina HiSeq 2500. A second PCR of about 6 to 11 cycles was run with a J-beta primer mix and a sample-barcoded 5' primer. A unique molecular identifier was introduced onto each TCR beta cDNA molecule by a template-switch 5' adaptor carrying 12 random nucleotides. Each sample yielded at least 3 million CDR3-containing paired-end reads. The Mint cDNA synthesis kit, primed by a TRBC-specific oligonucleotide, was used to synthesize first-strand cDNA from all RNA. Following uracil-DNA glycosylase treatment, a first 18-cycle PCR with universal primers M1SS and BC2_uni_R was performed on all cDNA. The authors' pipeline ran thus. For normalization, 1 million high-quality reads were randomly selected from each sample, with every read carrying a distinct molecular identifier. Reads with shared molecular identifiers were discarded instead of being binned into consensus sequences. CDR3 identification, clonotype clustering and error correction used MiTCR with a Q25 quality threshold and the strictest error-elimination algorithm. Lower-bound total TCR beta diversity was estimated with a nonparametric unseen species model using Euler transformation. Using fastp trimming at Q25 and MiXCR clonotype assembly, TCRdb reanalyzed the public sequencing data and kept in-frame beta chains. Merged by CDR3 protein, the rows form single entries marked with the most common genes and DNA. TCRdb assigned the V and J calls; the authors' analysis was not used. A total of 710,000 or so distinct CDR3 sequences appear in this sample, over 20% of them only once. Roughly a fifth of the sample comes from the top ten.

The sample taken for sequencing was blood. The sequence derives from a man in his 70s in good health. The V and J segments used are TRBV6-5 and TRBJ2-1, and 14 bases in between align with TRBD2. Gene TRBJ2-5 matches the end of the DNA better, so the J call may be wrong. Read as DNA, the sequence is TGTGCCAGCAGTTACGCAGGGACTAGCGGGAGAGAGACCCAGTACTTC. Its amino acids are CASSYAGTSGRETQYF.